The 10 T cell receptor beta chains given below trace back to one sample, sequenced in a study of STAT5B mutations in CD4+ large granular lymphocyte leukemia (dated by TCRdb to 2021 to 2024). The library was built by means of the immunoSEQ multiplex PCR assay. The source is immuneACCESS, and TCRdb retained only in-frame sequences with V and J called. Part of the clones is not carried over; for the studies checked, unresolved V genes explain less than half of this, and the remainder is unexplained. The sample has 35,000 to 40,000 clones on record, over 70% of them singletons. The ten largest make up approximately 0.6% of the sample. Sequences were obtained from CD4+ T cells from blood buffy coats. Source of these receptors: a human donor in good health.

V is TRBV18 and J is TRBJ2-2; D may be TRBD2 (6 bases). Germline V gene sequence: CDR1 KGHSH, CDR2 LQKENI. V was clipped by 3 bases and J by 4 bases, with 12 bases between them. The CDR3 has 15 amino acids. The CDR3 sequence is CASSPFSGGTGELFF. CDR3 bases: TGTGCCAGCTCACCTTTTTCCGGGGGCACCGGGGAGCTGTTTTTT.

The chain uses TRBV9 and TRBJ2-1; D remains ambiguous. CDR1 SGDLS and CDR2 YYNGEE come from the germline V gene. Trimming pared 0 bases from V and 1 base from J, leaving 17 bases between. The CDR3 loop spans 18 amino acids. The CDR3 DNA reads as TGTGCCAGCAGCGTAGTACGTAGTCGGCGGATTTCCTACAATGAGCAGTTCTTC. Its protein product is CASSVVRSRRISYNEQFF.

This clone was counted only a few times. CDR3 in DNA: TGCAGCGTTGAAGAACATATGAACACTGAAGCTTTCTTT. Translating it yields CSVEEHMNTEAFF. The chain combines TRBV29-1 with TRBJ1-1; D is uncertain. There are 13 residues in the CDR3. The V gene lost 0 bases and the J gene lost 0 bases, with 5 bases spanning the gap. From germline, CDR1 is SQVTM and CDR2 ANQGSEA.

About this clone: The sample contains more than one DNA sequence encoding this CDR3. The chain is built from TRBV5-1 and TRBJ2-5; possibly TRBD2 for D (6 bases). This CDR3 is 13 amino acids long. V was trimmed by 4 bases and J by 1 base, leaving 8 bases between them. Germline values: CDR1 SGHRS, CDR2 YFSETQ. The CDR3 spells CASSRGTQETQYF. CDR3 DNA: TGCGCCAGCAGCCGGGGGACCCAAGAGACCCAGTACTTC.

The rearrangement uses TRBV28 and TRBJ2-1; D remains unclear. This CDR3 comprises 12 residues. Trimming removed 2 bases at V and 9 bases at J, with 8 bases between. Germline V gene lookup returns CDR1 MDHEN and CDR2 SYDVKM. DNA for the CDR3: TGTGCCAGCAGTTTACGACGGGTTGAGCAGTTCTTC. Its protein is CASSLRRVEQFF.

This clone was found a few times. The chain has TRBV5-5 and TRBJ2-1, with 7 bases identical to TRBD2. Germline lookup yields CDR1 SGHKS and CDR2 YYEKEE (reference sequence). V dropped 7 bases and J dropped 0; count of bases not matched to a gene: 7. This CDR3 contains 15 residues. The CDR3 nucleotides read TGTGCCAGCCTTTGGGGGGGATTCTCCTACAATGAGCAGTTCTTC. Its protein is CASLWGGFSYNEQFF.

The CDR3 DNA follows: TGTGCCAGCAGCTTACTCCCTACTAGCGGTTCCTACAATGAGCAGTTCTTC. This sequence encodes CASSLLPTSGSYNEQFF. This chain links TRBV7-3 with TRBJ2-1; TRBD2 aligns across 8 bases. Germline lookup yields CDR1 SGHTA and CDR2 FQGTGA. V lost 2 bases to trimming and J lost 1 base; unmatched junction nucleotides: 7. There are 17 residues in the CDR3.

The chain couples TRBV30 to TRBJ1-5; TRBD1 agrees at 8 bases. The CDR3 has 18 amino acids. The germline V gene encodes CDR1 GTSNPN and CDR2 SVGIG (reference sequence). Trimming cost V 2 bases and J 0 bases; bases outside gene matches: 12. CDR3 amino acids: CAWSYPGTGPFSNQPQHF. The CDR3 DNA is TGTGCCTGGAGTTATCCCGGGACAGGCCCTTTTAGCAATCAGCCCCAGCATTTT.

The V gene is TRBV4-1, the J gene TRBJ2-7; tentatively, D is TRBD1 (7 bases). This CDR3 spans 16 amino acids. V was trimmed by 1 base and J by 2 bases, leaving 15 bases between them. Germline CDR1 and CDR2: MGHRA and YSYEKL. In nucleotides, the CDR3 is TGCGCCAGCAGCCAAGCCCAGACAGGGACTCCCTACGAGCAGTACTTC. Amino acid sequence: CASSQAQTGTPYEQYF.

A single count supports this clone. This chain links TRBV11-2 with TRBJ2-7, with 7 bases that match TRBD2. V lost 4 bases and J lost 5; bases outside the gene matches: 8. This CDR3 has 14 amino acids. From germline, CDR1 is SGHAT and CDR2 FQNNGV. CDR3 loop: CASSSKRGRDEQYF. The CDR3 DNA reads TGTGCCAGCAGCTCAAAGCGGGGCCGAGACGAGCAGTACTTC.